This TCR beta chain was profiled in a study of monozygotic twins with inflammatory bowel disease. In germline, CDR1 is MNHEY, CDR2 SVGAGI. The length of the CDR3 is 15 residues. Study conclusions and caveats: Clonotype overlap with others was lower in IBD patients than in healthy twins, a difference that was greatest with disease activity.

The unique tags termed UMIs, each holding a 6-nucleotide sample barcode, were added by means of template switching. TCRdb re-called the 5' RACE reads and shows each CDR3 protein once, DNA omitted. This repertoire includes roughly 200,000 distinct CDR3 sequences. Comment on this clonotype: The antigen is not known.

V and J are TRBV6-5 and TRBJ1-1. The sequence was obtained from a human donor with ulcerative colitis or Crohn's disease, or a healthy co-twin of an affected twin (not recorded which). The sample consisted of blood. CDR3 residues: CASSYWGEMNTEAFF.